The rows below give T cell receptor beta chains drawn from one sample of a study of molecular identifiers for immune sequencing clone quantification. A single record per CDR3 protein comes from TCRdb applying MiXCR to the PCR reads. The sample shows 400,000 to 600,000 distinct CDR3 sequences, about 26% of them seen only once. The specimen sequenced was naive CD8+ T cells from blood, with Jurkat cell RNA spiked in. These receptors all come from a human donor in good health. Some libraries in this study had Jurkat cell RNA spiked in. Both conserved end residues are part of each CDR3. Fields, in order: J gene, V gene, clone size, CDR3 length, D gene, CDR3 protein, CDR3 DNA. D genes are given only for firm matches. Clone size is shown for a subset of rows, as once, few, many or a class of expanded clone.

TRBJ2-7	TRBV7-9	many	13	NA	CASSSTGSPGQYF	TGTGCCAGCAGCTCGACGGGCTCGCCGGGGCAGTACTTC
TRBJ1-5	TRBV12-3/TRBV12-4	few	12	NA	CASSHSDQPQHF	TGTGCCAGCAGTCACAGCGATCAGCCCCAGCATTTT
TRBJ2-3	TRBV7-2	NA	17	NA	CASSLGPRSSSTDTQYF	TGTGCCAGCAGCTTGGGTCCTAGATCTTCCAGTACAGATACGCAGTATTTT
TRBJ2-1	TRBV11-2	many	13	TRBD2	CASSGGLDNEQFF	TGTGCCAGCAGCGGAGGACTAGACAATGAGCAGTTCTTC
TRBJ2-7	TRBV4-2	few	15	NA	CASSQGVASSSEQYF	TGTGCCAGCAGCCAAGGGGTGGCTAGTTCAAGCGAGCAGTACTTC
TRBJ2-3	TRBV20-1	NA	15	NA	CSARVSGLRTDTQYF	TGCAGTGCTAGAGTCTCGGGACTCCGCACAGATACGCAGTATTTT
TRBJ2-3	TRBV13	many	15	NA	CASSLDRGRIDTQYF	TGTGCCAGCAGCTTAGACCGGGGGAGGATTGATACGCAGTATTTT
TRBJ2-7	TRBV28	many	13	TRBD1	CASSPGTGSEQYF	TGTGCCAGCAGCCCCGGGACAGGGTCCGAGCAGTACTTC
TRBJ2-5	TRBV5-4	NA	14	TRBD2	CASSEGLAEETQYF	TGTGCCAGCAGCGAAGGACTAGCGGAAGAGACCCAGTACTTC
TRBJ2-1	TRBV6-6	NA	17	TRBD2	CASSRLAGGHSYNEQFF	TGTGCCAGCAGCAGACTAGCGGGGGGCCACTCCTACAATGAGCAGTTCTTC
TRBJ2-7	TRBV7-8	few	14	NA	CASSLLGSGYEQYF	TGTGCCAGCAGCTTATTAGGGAGTGGGTACGAGCAGTACTTC
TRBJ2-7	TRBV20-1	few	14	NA	CSARDLIGGYEQYF	TGCAGTGCTAGAGATCTAATCGGCGGGTACGAGCAGTACTTC
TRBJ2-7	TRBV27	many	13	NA	CASAVARTYEQYF	TGTGCCAGCGCGGTAGCGCGGACCTACGAGCAGTACTTC
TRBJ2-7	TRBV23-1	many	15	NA	CASSQSATGRYEQYF	TGCGCCAGCAGTCAATCGGCAACAGGGAGATACGAGCAGTACTTC
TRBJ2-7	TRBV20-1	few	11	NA	CSASGNYEQYF	TGCAGTGCTAGCGGGAACTACGAGCAGTACTTC
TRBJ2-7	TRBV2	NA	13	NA	CATSGGYSYEQYF	TGTGCCACATCCGGGGGATACTCCTACGAGCAGTACTTC
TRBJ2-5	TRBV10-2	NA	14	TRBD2	CASSPTSGGETQYF	TGCGCCAGCAGCCCTACCAGCGGGGGTGAGACCCAGTACTTC
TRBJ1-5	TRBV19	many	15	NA	CATRNYRVMWQPQHF	TGTGCCACCCGCAACTACAGGGTGATGTGGCAGCCCCAGCATTTT
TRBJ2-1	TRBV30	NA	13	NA	CAWANEKYNEQFF	TGTGCCTGGGCGAACGAGAAATACAATGAGCAGTTCTTC
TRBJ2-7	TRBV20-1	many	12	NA	CSVRGQGYEQYF	TGCAGTGTTAGGGGCCAGGGCTACGAGCAGTACTTC
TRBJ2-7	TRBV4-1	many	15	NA	CASSYNRDRSGEQYF	TGCGCCAGCAGCTACAACAGGGATAGGTCAGGCGAGCAGTACTTC
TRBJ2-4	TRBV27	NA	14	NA	CASSPRGSKNIQYF	TGTGCCAGCAGCCCCCGCGGCAGTAAAAACATTCAGTACTTC
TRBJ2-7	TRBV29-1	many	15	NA	CTKYLDPGSSYEQYF	TGCACCAAATACCTCGACCCCGGTAGCTCCTACGAGCAGTACTTC
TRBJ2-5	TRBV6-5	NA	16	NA	CASSYGLRLGRWTQYF	TGTGCCAGCAGTTACGGTTTACGACTGGGGCGGTGGACCCAGTACTTC
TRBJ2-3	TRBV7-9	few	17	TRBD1	CASSRIGTGLGTDTQYF	TGTGCCAGCAGTCGGATAGGGACAGGGCTTGGAACAGATACGCAGTATTTT
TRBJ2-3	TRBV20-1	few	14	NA	CSAADPPSTDTQYF	TGCAGTGCAGCTGACCCTCCCAGCACAGATACGCAGTATTTT
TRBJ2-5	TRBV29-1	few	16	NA	CSVEIEVGGLQETQYF	TGCAGCGTTGAGATAGAGGTTGGCGGGCTCCAAGAGACCCAGTACTTC
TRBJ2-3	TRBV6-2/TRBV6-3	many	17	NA	CASSYSVSGDPTDTQYF	TGTGCCAGCAGTTACTCCGTTAGCGGAGATCCTACAGATACGCAGTATTTT
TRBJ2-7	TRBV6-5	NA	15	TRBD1	CVSSYSWQGAREQYF	TGTGTCAGCAGTTACTCGTGGCAGGGGGCCCGCGAGCAGTACTTC
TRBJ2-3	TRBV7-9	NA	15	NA	CPSSSERTYSDTQYF	TGTCCCAGCAGCTCTGAGCGAACCTACTCAGATACGCAGTATTTT
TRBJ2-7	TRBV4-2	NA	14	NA	CASSQGGAYDGQYF	TGTGCCAGCAGCCAGGGGGGGGCATACGACGGGCAGTACTTC
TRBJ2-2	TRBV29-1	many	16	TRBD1	CSVEERGTGVTGELFF	TGCAGCGTTGAGGAAAGGGGGACAGGGGTGACCGGGGAGCTGTTTTTT
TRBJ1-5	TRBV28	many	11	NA	CASSYGQPQHF	TGTGCCAGCAGTTATGGACAGCCCCAGCATTTT
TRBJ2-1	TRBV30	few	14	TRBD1	CAWNMGQGANEQFF	TGTGCCTGGAACATGGGGCAGGGGGCGAATGAGCAGTTCTTC
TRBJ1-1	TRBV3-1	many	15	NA	CASSQEEDPNTEAFF	TGTGCCAGCAGCCAAGAAGAGGACCCGAACACTGAAGCTTTCTTT
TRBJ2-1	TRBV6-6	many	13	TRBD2	CASSYVGGNEQFF	TGTGCCAGCAGTTACGTGGGAGGGAATGAGCAGTTCTTC
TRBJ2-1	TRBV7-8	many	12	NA	CASSPLGNEQFF	TGTGCCAGCAGCCCCCTGGGGAATGAGCAGTTCTTC
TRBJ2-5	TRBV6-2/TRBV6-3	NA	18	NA	CASTPRTDNRGLQGTQYF	TGTGCCAGCACACCTCGAACGGATAACCGGGGTCTCCAAGGGACCCAGTACTTC
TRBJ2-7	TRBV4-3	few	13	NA	CASSQGMGVEQYF	TGCGCCAGCAGCCAGGGAATGGGGGTAGAGCAGTACTTC
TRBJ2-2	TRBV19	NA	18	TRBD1	CASSIRLGQGLNTGELFF	TGTGCCAGTAGTATAAGGCTGGGACAGGGGTTGAACACCGGGGAGCTGTTTTTT